A single sample gave rise to the 7 T cell receptor beta chains below, sequenced in a study of beta chain features in type 1 diabetes. Study outcomes and limitations: There was a moderate but significant shortening of TCRB CDR3s in all four CD4+ subsets of Type 1 diabetes patients.

The isolated RNA, all of it, was reverse transcribed, so expressed TCRB transcripts were what got sequenced. Only in-frame clones appear in the TCRdb table, and some are missing; sequencing was by immunoSEQ multiplex PCR. Here the sample spans under 300,000 clones, over 11% being singletons. Their antigens are not known. Material for sequencing was naive CD4+ T cells from blood. Source of these receptors: a man aged 25-45 years with type 1 diabetes.

The V call is TRBV6-6, the J call TRBJ2-2; D might be TRBD2 (5 bases). This CDR3 contains 15 residues. V gave up 0 bases and J gave up 3 bases, with 8 bases separating them. Looked up from germline, CDR1 is MNHNY and CDR2 is SVGAGI (reference sequence). CDR3 loop: CASSYSRRDTGELFF. The CDR3 DNA is TGTGCCAGCAGTTACTCGCGGCGGGACACCGGGGAGCTGTTTTTT.

There are a few counts of this clone. CDR3 amino acids: CATSSEAGGWIETQYF. CDR3 coding DNA: TGTGCCACCAGCAGTGAGGCAGGGGGCTGGATAGAGACCCAGTACTTC. The V call is TRBV15, the J call TRBJ2-5; the match to TRBD1 covers 8 bases. This CDR3 has 16 amino acids. Germline assignment: CDR1 LNHNV and CDR2 YYDKDF (reference sequence). The trim removed 3 bases at V and 4 bases at J, leaving 10 bases unmatched.

This clone was observed a handful of times. This chain uses TRBV29-1 with TRBJ1-1; TRBD1 matches at 11 bases. With V trimmed by 4 bases and J by 3 bases, 1 base remained unmatched. Per the germline V gene, CDR1 is SQVTM and CDR2 is ANQGSEA. The CDR3 consists of 13 residues. The CDR3 protein is CSVGTGGDTEAFF. The DNA of the CDR3 is TGCAGCGTTGGGACAGGGGGCGACACTGAAGCTTTCTTT. The full variable domain, rest sourced from reference TRBV29-1 and TRBJ1-1, is SAVISQKPSRDICQRGTSLTIQCQVDSQVTMMFWYRQQPGQSLTLIATANQGSEATYESGFVIDKFPISRPNLTFSTLTVSNMSPEDSSIYLCSVGTGGDTEAFFGQGTRLTVV.

This clone appeared a few times. The chain uses TRBV9 and TRBJ1-5; D is uncertain. The CDR3 runs to 15 residues. V lost 6 bases to trimming and J lost 0 bases, with 13 bases between them. CDR1 is SGDLS and CDR2 is YYNGEE in the germline V gene. CDR3 sequence (DNA): TGTGCCAGCACTGAGGGCCCAGATAGCAATCAGCCCCAGCATTTT. Its translation: CASTEGPDSNQPQHF.

The V call is TRBV18, the J call TRBJ2-7; a possible D gene is TRBD2 (6 bases). The CDR3 length is 16 residues. Trimming cost V 0 bases and J 2 bases, with 14 bases left between them. Germline lookup yields CDR1 KGHSH and CDR2 LQKENI. The CDR3 DNA follows: TGTGCCAGCTCACCACCAATGGGGGGAGTTACCTACGAGCAGTACTTC. Translated: CASSPPMGGVTYEQYF.

The chain has TRBV5-6 and TRBJ1-6, with 8 bases identical to TRBD1. Germline values: CDR1 SGHDT, CDR2 YYEEEE. This CDR3 is 15 amino acids long. V lost 1 base and J lost 6; bases outside the gene matches: 3. In DNA, the CDR3 is TGTGCCAGCAGCTTGTGGACAGGGAGTAATTCACCCCTCCACTTT. It encodes CASSLWTGSNSPLHF.

J is TRBJ1-5 and V is TRBV5-1; the D gene is possibly TRBD1 (6 bases). V lost 3 bases, J lost 3 bases, and 10 bases lay in between. Germline-derived CDR1 and CDR2 are SGHRS and YFSETQ. The CDR3 is 14 residues long. CDR3 loop: CASSSGQTNQPQHF. CDR3 in DNA: TGCGCCAGCAGCTCCGGACAGACCAATCAGCCCCAGCATTTT.